What follows is one T cell receptor beta chain and its context. The data were obtained in a study of T cell responses to AZD1222 COVID-19 vaccine. V lost 1 base to trimming and J lost 3 bases, with 7 bases between them. Germline V gene data show CDR1 as SGHTA and CDR2 as FQGNSA. This CDR3 is 13 amino acids long. Clones were sequenced by immunoSEQ multiplex PCR, and TCRdb holds only the in-frame ones, with some missing. The sample records 95,000 to 150,000 clones, about 88% being singletons. This chain links TRBV7-2 with TRBJ2-7; D gene unclear. The source was peripheral blood, collected on day 0 of AZD1222 vaccination. The receptor's source is an adult in good health. The CDR3 reads CASSLGRNYEQYF. CDR3 coding DNA: TGTGCCAGCAGCTTAGGCAGGAACTACGAGCAGTACTTC. The variable domain in full, completed from reference TRBV7-2 and TRBJ2-7, reads GAGVSQSPSNKVTEKGKDVELRCDPISGHTALYWYRQSLGQGLEFLIYFQGNSAPDKSGLPSDRFSAERTGGSVSTLTIQRTQQEDSAVYLCASSLGRNYEQYFGPGTRLTVT.